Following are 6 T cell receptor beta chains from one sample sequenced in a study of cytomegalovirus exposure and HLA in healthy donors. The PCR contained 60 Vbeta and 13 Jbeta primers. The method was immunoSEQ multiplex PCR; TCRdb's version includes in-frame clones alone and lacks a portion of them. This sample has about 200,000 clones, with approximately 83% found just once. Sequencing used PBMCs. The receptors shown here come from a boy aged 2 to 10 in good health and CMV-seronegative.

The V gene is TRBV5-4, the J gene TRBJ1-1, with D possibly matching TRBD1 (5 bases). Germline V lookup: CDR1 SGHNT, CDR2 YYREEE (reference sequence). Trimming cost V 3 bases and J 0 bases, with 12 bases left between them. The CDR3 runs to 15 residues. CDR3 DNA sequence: TGTGCCAGCAGCTCCCCTGGGGGGATGAACACTGAAGCTTTCTTT. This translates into CASSSPGGMNTEAFF.

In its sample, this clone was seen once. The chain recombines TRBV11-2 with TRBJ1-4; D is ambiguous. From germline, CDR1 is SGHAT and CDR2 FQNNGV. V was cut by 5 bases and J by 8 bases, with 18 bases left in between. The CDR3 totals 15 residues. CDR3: CASSLRGVNYEKLFF. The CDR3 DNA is TGTGCCAGCAGCCTCCGCGGAGTTAACTACGAAAAACTGTTTTTT.

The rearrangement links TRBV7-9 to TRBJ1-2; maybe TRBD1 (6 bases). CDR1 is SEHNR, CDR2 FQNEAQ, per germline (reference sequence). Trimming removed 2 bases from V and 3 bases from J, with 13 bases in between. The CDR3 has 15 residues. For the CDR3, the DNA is TGTGCCAGCAGCTTACTAGGACAGAAGCACTATGGCTACACCTTC. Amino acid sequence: CASSLLGQKHYGYTF.

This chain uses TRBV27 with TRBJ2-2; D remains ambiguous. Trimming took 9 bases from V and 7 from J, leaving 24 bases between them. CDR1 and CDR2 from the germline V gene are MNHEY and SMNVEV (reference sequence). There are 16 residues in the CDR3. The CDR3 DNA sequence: TGTGCCAGTTTCCCCTTTTGGGCTGTCCAAGTCGGGGAGCTGTTTTTT. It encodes CASFPFWAVQVGELFF.

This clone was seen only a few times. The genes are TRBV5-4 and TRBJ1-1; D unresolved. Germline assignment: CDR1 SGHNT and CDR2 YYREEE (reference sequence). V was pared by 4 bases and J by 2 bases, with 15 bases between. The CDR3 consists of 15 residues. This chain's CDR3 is CASSDGSPRNTEAFF. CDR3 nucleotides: TGTGCCAGCAGCGACGGGTCCCCACGCAACACTGAAGCTTTCTTT.

The CDR3 loop reads CASSHGRTGPTDTQYF. Written as DNA, the CDR3 is TGCGCCAGCAGCCATGGCAGGACTGGTCCCACAGATACGCAGTATTTT. V usage is TRBV4-1 and J usage is TRBJ2-3; possibly TRBD2 for D (5 bases). The germline V and J ends were trimmed by 3 bases and 2 bases, with 15 bases remaining between them. This CDR3 has 16 amino acids. CDR1 is MGHRA and CDR2 is YSYEKL in the germline V gene.